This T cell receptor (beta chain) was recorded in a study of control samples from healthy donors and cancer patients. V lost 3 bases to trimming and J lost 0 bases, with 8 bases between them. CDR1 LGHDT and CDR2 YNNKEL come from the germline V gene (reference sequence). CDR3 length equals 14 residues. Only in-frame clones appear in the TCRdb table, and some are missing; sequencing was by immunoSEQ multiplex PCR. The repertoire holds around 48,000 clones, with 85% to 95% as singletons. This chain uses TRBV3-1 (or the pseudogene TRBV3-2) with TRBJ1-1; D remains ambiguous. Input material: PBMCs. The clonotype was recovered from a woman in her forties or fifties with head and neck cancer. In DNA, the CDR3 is TGTGCCAGCAGCCACCGAAGTTTGAACACTGAAGCTTTCTTT. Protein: CASSHRSLNTEAFF.